A single sample gave rise to the 3 T cell receptor beta chains below, sequenced in a study of OX40 agonist ivuxolimab in advanced cancers. Libraries were prepared by immunoSEQ multiplex PCR; TCRdb keeps only in-frame clonotypes and omits some of them. In the table there are 57,000 or so clones, around 91% of which are singletons. This specimen was CD4+ or CD8+ T cells sorted from blood, taken in a trial of the OX40 agonist ivuxolimab. The receptor source for this set is an adult with an advanced solid tumor such as melanoma, head and neck, liver or kidney cancer.

This clone was counted once. V and J are TRBV7-3 and TRBJ2-1; 16 nucleotides agree with TRBD2. The V and J ends lost 5 bases and 3 bases, in that order; junction bases with no gene match: 7. The V gene's germline CDR1 is SGHTA and CDR2 FQGTGA. The CDR3 length is 18 residues. CDR3 nucleotides: TGTGCCAGCAGCCCTGGGACTAGCGGGAGGGCGGGCTACAATGAGCAGTTCTTC. Its protein is CASSPGTSGRAGYNEQFF.

This chain links TRBV7-9 with TRBJ2-3, with D unclear. The CDR3 extends over 14 amino acids. Germline values: CDR1 SEHNR, CDR2 FQNEAQ (reference sequence). V lost 5 bases to trimming and J lost 5 bases, with 14 bases between them. CDR3 coding DNA: TGTGCCAGCAGCCCACCCGGCGGTAAAGATACGCAGTATTTT. Protein: CASSPPGGKDTQYF.

Here the CDR3 DNA reads TGTGCCAGCAGTGAAGGGGTTGGGACAGGGGCCTACGAGCAGTACTTC. Protein: CASSEGVGTGAYEQYF. The chain joins TRBV6-1 to TRBJ2-7; TRBD1 agrees at 10 bases. The germline V gene has CDR1 MNHNS and CDR2 SASEGT. The CDR3 covers 16 residues. V was clipped by 1 base and J by 2 bases; unmatched bases: 5.